The T cell receptor beta chain described here comes from a study of control samples from healthy donors and cancer patients. V lost 1 base and J 3 bases, leaving 3 bases between the germline ends. The CDR3 has 12 amino acids. This clone was detected once. Profiled with immunoSEQ multiplex PCR; TCRdb holds only in-frame clones, not every one. In the table there are more than 95,000 clones, 70% to 90% of which are singletons. This TCR derives from a man aged 55 to 70 in good health. The genes are TRBV12-3 or TRBV12-4 and TRBJ2-5; no clear D. The material sequenced was blood. The CDR3 sequence: CASSLGEETQYF. CDR3 DNA sequence: TGTGCCAGCAGTTTAGGGGAAGAGACCCAGTACTTC.